These T cell receptor beta chains were read from a single sample in a study of blood T cell repertoires in COVID-19. Assay: immunoSEQ multiplex PCR; the TCRdb copy retains only in-frame clones and omits some. The sample records around 250,000 clones, more than 70% being singletons. Sequenced: PBMCs or T cells enriched from blood (not recorded which). The source is a woman aged 40 to 50 with acute COVID-19. The CDR3 runs from the conserved cysteine through the conserved F or W.

V: TRBV28
J: TRBJ2-7
CDR3: CAHGQGEFEQYF

V: TRBV9
J: TRBJ1-2
CDR3: CASSVVSNYGYTF

V: TRBV28
J: TRBJ1-6
CDR3: CASSSQGGAYNSPLHF

V: TRBV7-8
J: TRBJ1-2
CDR3: CASSLGGNYGYTF

V: TRBV28
J: TRBJ1-5
CDR3: CASSMWGQGGNQPQHF

V: TRBV7-8
J: TRBJ2-7
CDR3: CASSLVMTSGGTYEQYF

V: TRBV5-1
J: TRBJ2-7
CDR3: CASSTGIRDRVTYEQYF

V: TRBV28
J: TRBJ1-3
CDR3: CASHEFRSGNTIYF

V: TRBV6-4
J: TRBJ2-1
CDR3: CARERASSYNEQFF

V: TRBV12-3/TRBV12-4
J: TRBJ2-1
CDR3: CASSPMYNEQFF

V: TRBV10-1
J: TRBJ1-1
CDR3: CASSGQDTEAFF

V: TRBV30
J: TRBJ1-1
CDR3: CAWSVRGEAFF

V: TRBV7-2
J: TRBJ1-6
CDR3: CASSLRAVQNSPLHF

V: TRBV30
J: TRBJ1-4
CDR3: CAWSSTTNEKLFF

V: TRBV4-1
J: TRBJ1-1
CDR3: CASTRDTEAFF

V: TRBV9
J: TRBJ1-4
CDR3: CASSPSTLQGEKLFF

V: TRBV28
J: TRBJ2-7
CDR3: CASSLQGMTYEQYF

V: TRBV9
J: TRBJ1-3
CDR3: CASSKRDTYSGNTIYF

V: TRBV5-4
J: TRBJ2-5
CDR3: CASSTGLFQETQYF

V: TRBV24-1
J: TRBJ2-1
CDR3: CATSGRDSNTNEQFF

V: TRBV2
J: TRBJ2-4
CDR3: CASSENTPASARPKNIQYF

V: TRBV30
J: TRBJ1-1
CDR3: CAWSRSGTEAFF

V: TRBV6-5
J: TRBJ1-6
CDR3: CASRWDRVGNSPLHF

V: TRBV24-1
J: TRBJ2-1
CDR3: CATSDPAPLAANSYNEQFF

V: TRBV24-1
J: TRBJ2-7
CDR3: CATSPSIPIDTDRGIGYGEQYF

V: TRBV27
J: TRBJ1-2
CDR3: CASSPYRSYGYTF

V: TRBV3-1/TRBV3-2
J: TRBJ2-1
CDR3: CASSQVPGASGNNEQFF

V: TRBV24-1
J: TRBJ2-3
CDR3: CATSDGADSHHTQYF